Below, one T cell receptor beta chain is given with its context. CDR1 and CDR2 (germline): KGHSH, LQKENI. The CDR3 extends over 15 amino acids. Trimming cost V 4 bases and J 6 bases; bases outside gene matches: 8. The sample belongs to a study of cytomegalovirus exposure and HLA in healthy donors. Some clones are missing from TCRdb's copy, which holds only in-frame ones; the method was immunoSEQ multiplex PCR. The top ten hold about 2.3% of the sample, which has fewer than 200,000 clones, about 86% seen once. The J gene is TRBJ1-5, the V gene TRBV18; 8 nucleotides match TRBD1. This receptor was taken from a woman aged 18-29 years in good health and CMV-seronegative. Material: PBMCs. The CDR3 nucleotides are TGTGCCAGCTCACTTGCGTCAGGGGGCCCTCAGCCCCAGCATTTT. Translated: CASSLASGGPQPQHF.